Given below is one TCR beta chain in context. The target antigen is unknown. This CDR3 has 13 amino acids. Germline CDR1 GTSNPN, CDR2 SVGIG (reference sequence). The V end was cut by 0 bases, the J end by 6 bases, with 10 bases between. This entry comes from a study of blood T cells in healthy people across ages. Across the study: Template switching retrieved approximately one barcoded beta molecule for each two T cells. The study, taken as a whole, reports: Roughly linearly, TCR beta diversity per million T cells fell as age increased.

Peripheral blood from each donor was collected in a volume of 9.5 to 10 milliliters. The use of a sample-barcoded 5' primer and a J-beta primer mix characterized a second PCR of 7 to 11 cycles. Each CDR3 protein gets one entry after TCRdb re-called the 5' RACE reads with MiXCR. The profile covers about 1 million distinct CDR3 sequences, with more than 35% appearing a single time and approximately 17% taken by the ten largest. The sequenced sample consisted of blood. The sequence was obtained from a woman aged 55-70 years in good health. The chain carries TRBV30 and TRBJ2-3; possibly TRBD1 for D (5 bases). The CDR3 DNA sequence: TGTGCCTGGAGTGTCTATTCAGGGGATACGCAGTATTTT. Its protein is CAWSVYSGDTQYF.